What follows is one T cell receptor beta chain and its context. As yet, its antigen is unknown. Using immunoSEQ multiplex PCR, the repertoire was profiled, and TCRdb retains in-frame clones only, with some absent. The sample has some 2,000,000 clones; 95% are singletons. The record originates from a study of shared clonotypes between healthy human individuals. Study findings and constraints: The diversity represented, both genetic and in exposure history, was limited by few donors. For sorted subsets, rarefaction showed incomplete sequencing despite large depth. Roughly 5% of naive CD4 clonotypes were common to several donors.

V lost 0 bases, J lost 7 bases, and 2 bases stayed unmatched. CDR1 is SGHRS, CDR2 YFSETQ, per germline. There are 13 residues in the CDR3. The sequence derives from a man in his late teens or twenties in good health. Sample: naive CD4+ T cells sorted from blood. As for subset: CD45RA+ positively selected. The genes are TRBV5-1 and TRBJ1-1; 8 bases match TRBD1. Here the CDR3 DNA reads TGCGCCAGCAGCTTGGCTGGACAGGGTGAAGCTTTCTTT. It encodes CASSLAGQGEAFF.